This T cell receptor (beta chain) is from a study of T cell responses to AZD1222 COVID-19 vaccine. V lost 0 bases, J lost 6 bases, and 12 bases lay in between. Germline CDR1 reads SGHVS; CDR2 reads FQNEAQ. The CDR3 is 15 residues long. The assay was immunoSEQ multiplex PCR, and TCRdb's table has in-frame clones only and misses some. This table has 120,000 or so clones, over 85% appearing once. The V call is TRBV7-8, the J call TRBJ2-1; D is perhaps TRBD1 or TRBD2 (5 bases each). Sequenced here: peripheral blood, sampled on day 0 of AZD1222 vaccination. The clonotype originates from an adult in good health. The CDR3 sequence is CASSLAGSGRNEQFF. In nucleotides, the CDR3 is TGTGCCAGCAGCTTAGCCGGGTCGGGGCGCAATGAGCAGTTCTTC.